The 22 T cell receptor beta chains below were found in one sample sequenced in a study of control samples from healthy donors and cancer patients. Profiling relied on immunoSEQ multiplex PCR, and the TCRdb table lists in-frame clones only, not all of them. Here the sample spans around 140,000 clones, around 93% being singletons. The sequenced sample consisted of blood. The receptors were sampled from a woman aged 45-65 years in good health.

The chain employs TRBV6-6 and TRBJ1-4, with D tentatively TRBD1 (5 bases). The CDR3 runs 17 residues. V was trimmed by 5 bases and J by 0 bases, leaving 16 bases between them. The germline V gene encodes CDR1 MNHNY and CDR2 SVGAGI (reference sequence). CDR3 in DNA: TGTGCCAGCAGTCGGGGGAAGAACCCTTCAACTAATGAAAAACTGTTTTTT. Amino acid sequence: CASSRGKNPSTNEKLFF.

The V call is TRBV13, the J call TRBJ2-3; 15 positions agree with TRBD2. J was trimmed by 1 base and V by 5 bases; bases with no gene match: 7. Germline V CDR1 and CDR2: PRHDT, FYEKMQ (reference sequence). The CDR3 consists of 18 residues. This chain's CDR3 is CASSAGLAGGPGTDTQYF. In DNA, the CDR3 is TGTGCCAGCAGCGCCGGACTAGCGGGAGGGCCTGGCACAGATACGCAGTATTTT.

This rearrangement joins TRBV28 to TRBJ1-5; tentative D call: TRBD1 (6 bases). Between the trimmed V and J ends, which lost 5 bases and 1 base, there was a span of 15 bases. Germline V gene lookup returns CDR1 MDHEN and CDR2 SYDVKM. This CDR3 comprises 16 residues. The CDR3 reads CASSTGQRGSNQPQHF. The CDR3 bases are TGTGCCAGCAGTACCGGACAGAGAGGGAGCAATCAGCCCCAGCATTTT.

The V gene is TRBV19, the J gene TRBJ1-2; D may be TRBD1 (5 bases). Germline CDR1 and CDR2: LNHDA and SQIVND (reference sequence). V was cut by 6 bases and J by 8 bases, with 19 bases left in between. There are 14 residues in the CDR3. CDR3 residues: CASSPTRGPGGYTF. The CDR3 nucleotides read TGTGCCAGTAGCCCCACGAGGGGCCCTGGGGGCTACACCTTC.

The rearrangement joins TRBV6-1 to TRBJ1-3; D might be TRBD1 (5 bases). The germline CDR1 and CDR2 sequences are MNHNS and SASEGT. The CDR3 has 17 amino acids. With 1 base removed from V and 1 base from J, the gap between germline ends came to 14 bases. The CDR3 coding sequence is TGTGCCAGCAGTGAAGTGGGTTTTAGGGGATCTGGAAACACCATATATTTT. Protein: CASSEVGFRGSGNTIYF.

CDR3 sequence reads: CASSEDADTQYF. CDR3 DNA sequence: TGTGCCAGCAGTGAAGATGCAGATACGCAGTATTTT. The rearrangement uses TRBV6-1 and TRBJ2-3, with D unresolved. Germline CDR1 is MNHNS and CDR2 is SASEGT. The V gene lost 1 base and the J gene lost 4 bases, with 3 bases spanning the gap. The CDR3 loop spans 12 amino acids.

This clone occurred once. This rearrangement joins TRBV5-6 to TRBJ2-3; 12 bases are shared with TRBD2. Germline CDR1 SGHDT, CDR2 YYEEEE. This CDR3 spans 16 amino acids. Trimming removed 3 bases from V and 5 bases from J; junction bases left unmatched: 7. The CDR3 loop is CASSSIQLAGGDTQYF. CDR3 DNA sequence: TGTGCCAGCAGCTCGATTCAACTAGCGGGAGGAGATACGCAGTATTTT.

The chain uses TRBV27 and TRBJ2-7; 8 nucleotides match TRBD1. The CDR3 consists of 11 residues. In germline, CDR1 is MNHEY, CDR2 SMNVEV (reference sequence). The V and J ends lost 6 bases and 8 bases, in that order; junction bases with no gene match: 3. CDR3 protein: CASRDRGKQYF. CDR3 DNA sequence: TGTGCCAGCAGAGACAGGGGAAAGCAGTACTTC.

V is TRBV7-9 and J is TRBJ1-3; no firm D call. Germline-derived CDR1 and CDR2 are SEHNR and FQNEAQ (reference sequence). The germline V and J ends were trimmed by 3 bases and 6 bases, with 9 bases remaining between them. The CDR3 spans 13 residues. In DNA, the CDR3 is TGTGCCAGCAGCTTGGGCGGGTTAAACACCATATATTTT. Protein sequence: CASSLGGLNTIYF.

The chain joins TRBV25-1 to TRBJ1-2; D remains unclear. Germline CDR1 and CDR2: MGHDK and SYGVNS. The length of the CDR3 is 11 residues. The V end lost 8 bases, the J end lost 4 bases, and 8 bases lay between the germline ends. CDR3 loop: CASRTAYGYTF. CDR3 DNA: TGTGCCAGCCGGACGGCCTATGGCTACACCTTC.

This chain uses TRBV19 with TRBJ1-3; 11 bases are shared with TRBD1. The CDR3 has 14 residues. The V and J ends lost 5 bases and 4 bases, in that order; junction bases with no gene match: 1. Germline CDR1 and CDR2: LNHDA and SQIVND (reference sequence). CDR3 nucleotide sequence: TGTGCCAGTAGTTGGACAGGGGGCGGAAACACCATATATTTT. Its translation is CASSWTGGGNTIYF.

The chain is built from TRBV19 and TRBJ1-1; 11 bases align to TRBD1. In germline, CDR1 is LNHDA, CDR2 SQIVND (reference sequence). The ends lost 0 bases at V and 5 bases at J; junction bases unmatched: 14. This CDR3 spans 19 amino acids. The CDR3 loop reads CASSIEWTGGAVDVTEAFF. In DNA, the CDR3 is TGTGCCAGTAGTATAGAATGGACAGGGGGCGCGGTGGATGTTACTGAAGCTTTCTTT.

The rearrangement uses TRBV6-6 and TRBJ2-7; D tentatively reads TRBD1 or TRBD2 (5 bases each). This CDR3 is 15 amino acids long. In germline, CDR1 is MNHNY, CDR2 SVGAGI (reference sequence). Trimming stripped 4 bases from V and 2 bases from J, with 15 bases between. This CDR3 reads CASSFGTPRPYEQYF. DNA of the CDR3: TGTGCCAGCAGTTTCGGGACCCCGAGGCCCTACGAGCAGTACTTC.

This chain uses TRBV7-9 with TRBJ1-1; D call uncertain. The CDR3 contains 13 residues. Germline-derived CDR1 and CDR2 are SEHNR and FQNEAQ (reference sequence). The V and J ends lost 1 base and 3 bases respectively, with 6 bases between them. CDR3 in DNA: TGTGCCAGCAGCTTAGTGGAGTACACTGAAGCTTTCTTT. Its protein is CASSLVEYTEAFF.

V is TRBV5-1 and J is TRBJ2-7, with TRBD1 as a possible D gene (5 bases). Germline CDR1 reads SGHRS; CDR2 reads YFSETQ. V shed 5 bases and J shed 5 bases, with 11 bases lying between them. The CDR3 runs to 12 residues. Written as DNA, the CDR3 is TGCGCCAGCAGTTCCAGGGTTGACGAGCAGTACTTC. Translating it yields CASSSRVDEQYF.

In this sample, this clone turned up once. This rearrangement joins TRBV25-1 to TRBJ1-3; D uncertain. Trimming cost V 3 bases and J 0 bases, with 9 bases left between them. The CDR3 is made up of 15 amino acids. Germline-derived CDR1 and CDR2 are MGHDK and SYGVNS. The CDR3 sequence is CASSDRASSGNTIYF. For the CDR3, the DNA is TGTGCCAGCAGTGATCGGGCGAGCTCTGGAAACACCATATATTTT.

The chain combines TRBV5-1 with TRBJ2-2; unclear D gene. CDR1 and CDR2 from the germline V gene are SGHRS and YFSETQ. V lost 7 bases and J lost 2, with 12 bases in between. The CDR3 has 14 residues. The CDR3 DNA sequence: TGCGCCAGCGCAGGTGGCGGAAACACCGGGGAGCTGTTTTTT. It is translated as CASAGGGNTGELFF.

The chain uses TRBV2 and TRBJ2-1, with a tentative D call TRBD1 (6 bases). The CDR3 totals 13 residues. Germline assignment: CDR1 SNHLY and CDR2 FYNNEI. V was pared by 2 bases and J by 5 bases, with 7 bases between. As DNA, the CDR3 is TGTGCCAGCAGTGAAAACAGGGACAATGAGCAGTTCTTC. The encoded protein is CASSENRDNEQFF.

The V and J genes are TRBV19 and TRBJ1-5, with TRBD1 matching over 7 bases. The CDR3 length is 17 residues. The V gene's germline CDR1 is LNHDA and CDR2 SQIVND (reference sequence). Trimming at V came to 4 bases and at J to 3 bases, leaving 12 bases not matched to a gene. The CDR3 region has the DNA TGTGCCAGTAGTACCCCCAATTTTCAGGGGGTCAATCAGCCCCAGCATTTT. Translation: CASSTPNFQGVNQPQHF.

This chain uses TRBV19 with TRBJ2-1, with 9 bases matching TRBD2. CDR3 length: 18 amino acids. The J segment lost 2 bases and the V segment lost 1 base, leaving 9 bases of the junction unmatched. Germline loops: CDR1 LNHDA, CDR2 SQIVND (reference sequence). Here the CDR3 reads CASSIGGGASGTYNEQFF. In DNA form, the CDR3 reads TGTGCCAGTAGTATAGGGGGAGGGGCTAGCGGGACCTACAATGAGCAGTTCTTC.

This clone was recorded once. V usage is TRBV28 and J usage is TRBJ1-2; D is ambiguous. The CDR3 has 12 residues. V was pared by 8 bases and J by 9 bases, with 16 bases between. Looked up from germline, CDR1 is MDHEN and CDR2 is SYDVKM. CDR3 protein: CASQSGGLRYTF. CDR3 sequence (DNA): TGTGCCAGCCAGTCAGGAGGCCTCCGCTACACCTTC.

Details on this clone: One end of the junction does not line up with germline, which may come from a read error. The rearrangement uses TRBV7-7 and TRBJ1-3; D is uncertain. The CDR3 totals 15 residues. Germline-derived CDR1 and CDR2 are SSHAT and FNYEAQ (reference sequence). CDR3 residues: CASSLGSGSGNTIYF. The CDR3 DNA is TGTGCTAGCAGCTTAGGCTCCGGTTCTGGAAACACCATATATTTT.